This TCR beta chain is from a study of blood T cell repertoires in COVID-19. The wider study: The United States, Italy and Spain supplied acute and convalescent COVID-19 samples. T cells, B-cell-depleted T cells, or PBMCs provided the cDNA or gDNA that served as material.

CDR1 and CDR2 (germline): SGHTA, FQGNSA. Trimming shortened V by 5 bases and J by 1 base, and 18 bases separated the two germline ends. The CDR3 is made up of 17 amino acids. Per the authors' pipeline: Quantification of nucleated cells was approximated via reference gene primer amplification. Some clones are missing from TCRdb's copy, which holds only in-frame ones; the method was immunoSEQ multiplex PCR. V and J calls and clone size come straight from that table; D and trimming were deduced from the DNA. The sample shows 150,000 to 200,000 clones, approximately 84% of them seen only once. The sample consisted of peripheral blood. The V gene is TRBV7-2, the J gene TRBJ1-5; maybe TRBD1 (5 bases). The TCR was taken from a human donor in a cohort sampled during active COVID-19. The CDR3 reads CASSPGLGSRSNQPQHF. The CDR3 coding sequence is TGTGCCAGCAGCCCGGGACTGGGAAGCCGGAGCAATCAGCCCCAGCATTTT.